This T cell receptor beta chain was recorded in a study of cytomegalovirus exposure and HLA in healthy donors. Study-wide points: With high specificity and sensitivity, the classifier reportedly diagnosed cytomegalovirus status. Most TCR sequences were seen very rarely across donors, but some public TCRs occurred in many. A link between a missense DCLRE1C variant and TCR beta V- and J-gene trimming emerged from a later analysis.

Researchers ran the PCR with 60 Vbeta and 13 Jbeta primers. This table comes from immunoSEQ multiplex PCR, and its TCRdb copy is limited to in-frame clones, with some not included. Of about 200,000 clones in the sample, about 13% were seen once. To note about this clone: Its target is not known.

These donors counted as nominally healthy when sampled, but unrecorded immune exposures were likely. Germline assignment: CDR1 MDHEN and CDR2 SYDVKM. CDR3 length equals 12 residues. V lost 10 bases to trimming and J lost 0 bases, with 7 bases between them. The sample was PBMCs. This sequence joins TRBV28 and TRBJ1-5; D remains unclear. This TCR derives from a man aged 45 to 65 in good health and CMV-seropositive. DNA of the CDR3: TGTGCCACCGGTCCTAGCAATCAGCCCCAGCATTTT. It specifies CATGPSNQPQHF. The full variable domain, with the rest looked up from reference TRBV28 and TRBJ1-5, is DVKVTQSSRYLVKRTGEKVFLECVQDMDHENMFWYRQDPGLGLRLIYFSYDVKMKEKGDIPEGYSVSREKKERFSLILESASTNQTSMYLCATGPSNQPQHFGDGTRLSIL.